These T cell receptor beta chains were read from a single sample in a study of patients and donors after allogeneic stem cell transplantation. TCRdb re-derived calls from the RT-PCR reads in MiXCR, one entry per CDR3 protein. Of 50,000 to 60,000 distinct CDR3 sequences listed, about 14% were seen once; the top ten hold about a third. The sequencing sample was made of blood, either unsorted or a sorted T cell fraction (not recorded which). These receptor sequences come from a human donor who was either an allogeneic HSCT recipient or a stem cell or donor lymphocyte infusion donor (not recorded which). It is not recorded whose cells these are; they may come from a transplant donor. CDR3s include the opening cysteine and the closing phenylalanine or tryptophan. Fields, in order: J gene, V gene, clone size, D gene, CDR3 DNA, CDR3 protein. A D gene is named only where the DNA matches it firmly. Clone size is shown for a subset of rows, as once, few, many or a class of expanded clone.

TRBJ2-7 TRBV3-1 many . TGTGCCAGCAGCCAAGTCGGGAATAACTACGAGCAGTACTTC CASSQVGNNYEQYF
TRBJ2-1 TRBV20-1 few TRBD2 TGCAGTGCTAGAGATCCCCTAGCGGCGGGAGGCAATGAGCAGTTCTTC CSARDPLAAGGNEQFF
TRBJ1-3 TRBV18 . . TGTGCCAGCTCACCGGGGGTTTCTGGAAACACCATATATTTT CASSPGVSGNTIYF
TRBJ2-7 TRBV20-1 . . TGCAGTGCTGGACCGGGGGATTACGAGCAGTACTTC CSAGPGDYEQYF
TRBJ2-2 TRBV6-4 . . TGTGCCAGCAGTAAAAATCAGTTGACCGGGGAGCTGTTTTTT CASSKNQLTGELFF
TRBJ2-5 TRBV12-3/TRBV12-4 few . TGTGCCAGCAGATCAACGGGCGGGGAGACCCAGTACTTC CASRSTGGETQYF
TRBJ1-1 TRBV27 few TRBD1 TGTGCCAGCAGTTTGGGGACAGGGAACACTGAAGCTTTCTTT CASSLGTGNTEAFF
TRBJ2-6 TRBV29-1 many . TGCAGCGTTGGCAGCGGGCCCTCCTCTGGGGCCAACGTCCTGACTTTC CSVGSGPSSGANVLTF
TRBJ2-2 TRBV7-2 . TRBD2 TGTGCCAGCAGCTTACCCCGGACTAGCGGGAGGGTGAACACCGGGGAGCTGTTTTTT CASSLPRTSGRVNTGELFF
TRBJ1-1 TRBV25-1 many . TGTGCCAGCAGTGAATATATGGGAACTGAAGCTTTCTTT CASSEYMGTEAFF
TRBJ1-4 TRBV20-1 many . TGCAGTGCGGGGGGGGAGGAAAAACTGTTTTTT CSAGGEEKLFF
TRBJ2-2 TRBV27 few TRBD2 TGTGCCAGCAGTCCCCCGGGACTAGCGGGAAAGTCGAACACCGGGGAGCTGTTTTTT CASSPPGLAGKSNTGELFF
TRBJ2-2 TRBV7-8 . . TGTGCCAGCAGCTTACTTCCGGGACAAACCGGGGAGCTGTTTTTT CASSLLPGQTGELFF
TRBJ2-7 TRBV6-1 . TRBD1 TGTGCCAGCAGGGCCGGGACAGGCTTGGGGGAGCAGTACTTC CASRAGTGLGEQYF
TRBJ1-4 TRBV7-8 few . TGTGCCAGCAGCCCCCTTACGTCAGGGGACATAATCGAGACTAATGAAAAACTGTTTTTT CASSPLTSGDIIETNEKLFF
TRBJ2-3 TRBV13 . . TGTGCCAGCAGCTTAGAAAGAGATACGCAGTATTTT CASSLERDTQYF
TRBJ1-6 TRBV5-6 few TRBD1 TGTGCCAGCAGCCAGGACAGGTTTTTTGGTGTTTTGAATTCACCCCTCCACTTT CASSQDRFFGVLNSPLHF
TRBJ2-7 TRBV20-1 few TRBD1 TGCAGTGCCGCGACAGGGGCAATCACCATGGGGCAGTACTTC CSAATGAITMGQYF
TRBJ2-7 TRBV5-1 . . TGCGCCAGCAGCTCTCAGGGGGGCTTGGCCTACGAGCAGTACTTC CASSSQGGLAYEQYF
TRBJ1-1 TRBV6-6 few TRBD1 TGTGCCAGCAGTTACCCGGGGACAGGGAACACTGAAGCTTTCTTT CASSYPGTGNTEAFF
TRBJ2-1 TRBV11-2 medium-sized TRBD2 TGTGCCAGCAGCCCGGCGGGAGGCTCCTACAATGAGCAGTTCTTC CASSPAGGSYNEQFF
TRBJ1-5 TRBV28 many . TGTGCCAGCAGAATCTATACCGGGGACCCACTGAATCAGCCCCAGCATTTT CASRIYTGDPLNQPQHF
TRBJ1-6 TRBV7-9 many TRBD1 TGTGCCAGCAGCGGACAGGAGCTTGATAATTCACCCCTCCACTTT CASSGQELDNSPLHF
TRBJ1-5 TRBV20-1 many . TGCAGTGCTAGTCGACCGAGTCAGCCCCAGCATTTT CSASRPSQPQHF
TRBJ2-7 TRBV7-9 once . TGTGCCAGCAGCTTAGTGCCGGGTGAGCTGTACGAGCAGTACTTC CASSLVPGELYEQYF
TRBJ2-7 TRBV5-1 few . TGCGCCAGCAGCCCATCGACAGGTAACGAGCAGTACTTC CASSPSTGNEQYF
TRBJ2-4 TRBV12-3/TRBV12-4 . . TGTGCCAGCAGGTGTACCCCCCTCGGCATTCAGTACTTC CASRCTPLGIQYF
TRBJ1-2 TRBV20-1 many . TGCAGTGCTAGAGTAGGGAAGGGCTACACCTTC CSARVGKGYTF